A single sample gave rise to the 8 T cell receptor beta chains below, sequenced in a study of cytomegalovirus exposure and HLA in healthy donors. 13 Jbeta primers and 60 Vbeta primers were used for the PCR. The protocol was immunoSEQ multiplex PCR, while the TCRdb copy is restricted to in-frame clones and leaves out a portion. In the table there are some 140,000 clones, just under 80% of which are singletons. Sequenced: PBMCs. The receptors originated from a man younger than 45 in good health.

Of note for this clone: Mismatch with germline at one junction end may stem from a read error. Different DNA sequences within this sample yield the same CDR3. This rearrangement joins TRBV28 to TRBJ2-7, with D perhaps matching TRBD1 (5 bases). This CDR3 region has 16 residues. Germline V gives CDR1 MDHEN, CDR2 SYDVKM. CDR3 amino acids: CASSLPTGVPSYEQYF. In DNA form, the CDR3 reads TGTGCCAGTAGTTTACCCACAGGTGTCCCTTCCTACGAGCAGTACTTC.

This chain's CDR3 is CASSGLDRGGTEAFF. The DNA of the CDR3 is TGTGCCAGCAGCGGGCTGGACAGGGGTGGCACTGAAGCTTTCTTT. The rearrangement links TRBV9 to TRBJ1-1; 9 nucleotides line up with TRBD1. In germline, CDR1 is SGDLS, CDR2 YYNGEE. Trimming cost V 3 bases and J 4 bases; bases outside gene matches: 7. This CDR3 region has 15 residues.

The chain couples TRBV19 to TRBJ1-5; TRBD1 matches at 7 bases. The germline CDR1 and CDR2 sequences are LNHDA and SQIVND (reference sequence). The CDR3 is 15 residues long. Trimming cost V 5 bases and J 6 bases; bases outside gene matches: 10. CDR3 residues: CASSETGDDFQPQHF. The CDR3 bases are TGTGCCAGTAGTGAAACAGGGGACGATTTTCAGCCCCAGCATTTT.

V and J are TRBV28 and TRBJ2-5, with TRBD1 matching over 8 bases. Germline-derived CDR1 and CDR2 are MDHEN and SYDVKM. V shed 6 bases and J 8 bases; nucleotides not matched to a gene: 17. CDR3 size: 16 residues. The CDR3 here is CASSPIGTGGGGTQYF. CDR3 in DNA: TGTGCCAGCAGCCCCATCGGAACAGGGGGTGGGGGTACCCAGTACTTC.

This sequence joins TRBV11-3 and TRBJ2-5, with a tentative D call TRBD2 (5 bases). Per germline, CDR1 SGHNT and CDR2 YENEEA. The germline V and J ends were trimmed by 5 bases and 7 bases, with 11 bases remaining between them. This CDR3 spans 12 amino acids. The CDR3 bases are TGTGCCAGCAGCCCCCGAGAGGGGACCCAGTACTTC. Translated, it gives CASSPREGTQYF.

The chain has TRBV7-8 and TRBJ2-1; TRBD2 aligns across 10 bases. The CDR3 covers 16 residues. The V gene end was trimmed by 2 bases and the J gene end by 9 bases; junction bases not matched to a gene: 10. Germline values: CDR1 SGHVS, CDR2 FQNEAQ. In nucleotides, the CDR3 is TGTGCCAGCAGCTTATCTCAAGCGGGAGGGCCGGGTGAGCAGTTCTTC. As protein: CASSLSQAGGPGEQFF.

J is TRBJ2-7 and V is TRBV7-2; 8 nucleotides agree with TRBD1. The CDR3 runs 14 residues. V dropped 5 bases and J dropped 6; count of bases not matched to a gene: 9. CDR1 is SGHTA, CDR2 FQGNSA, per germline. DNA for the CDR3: TGTGCCAGCAGCACCGGACAGGGTGCGGGCGAGCAGTACTTC. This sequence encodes CASSTGQGAGEQYF.

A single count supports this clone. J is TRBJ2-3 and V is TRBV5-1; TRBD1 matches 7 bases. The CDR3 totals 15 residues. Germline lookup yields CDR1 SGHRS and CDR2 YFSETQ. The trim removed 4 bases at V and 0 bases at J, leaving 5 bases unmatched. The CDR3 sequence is CASSPRQGSTDTQYF. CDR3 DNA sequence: TGCGCCAGCAGCCCACGACAGGGCAGCACAGATACGCAGTATTTT.